The 19 T cell receptor beta chains listed next were all sequenced from one sample in a study of T cell responses to AZD1222 COVID-19 vaccine. Repertoires were generated with immunoSEQ multiplex PCR, while TCRdb's copy carries only in-frame clones and drops some. The sample contains some 130,000 clones, approximately 90% of which appear only once. The sample in question was peripheral blood, obtained on day 0 of AZD1222 vaccination. These receptor sequences come from an adult in good health.

This sequence joins TRBV4-1 and TRBJ1-1; no definite D call. Per germline, CDR1 MGHRA and CDR2 YSYEKL. V was cut by 1 base and J by 8 bases, with 8 bases left in between. The CDR3 runs 12 residues. The CDR3 nucleotides are TGCGCCAGCAGCCAAGCGGGGAACGAAGCTTTCTTT. It yields the protein CASSQAGNEAFF.

This clone is a singleton in its sample. The rearrangement uses TRBV6-5 and TRBJ1-2; 7 nucleotides match TRBD1. CDR1 MNHEY and CDR2 SVGAGI come from the germline V gene. This CDR3 is 14 amino acids long. V was clipped by 6 bases and J by 4 bases; unmatched bases: 8. The CDR3 bases are TGTGCCAGCAGCTCGGGACAGCAATCCTATGGCTACACCTTC. Translation: CASSSGQQSYGYTF.

This chain connects TRBV9 to TRBJ1-2; 7 bases are shared with TRBD1. The CDR3 has 13 residues. V was pared by 4 bases and J by 4 bases, with 4 bases of the junction left unmatched. Germline-derived CDR1 and CDR2 are SGDLS and YYNGEE. The CDR3 DNA follows: TGTGCCAGCAGCACCGGACAGGCCTATGGCTACACCTTC. Amino acid sequence: CASSTGQAYGYTF.

V usage is TRBV4-2 and J usage is TRBJ1-2; D gene ambiguous. V was shortened by 0 bases and J by 2 bases, with 7 bases between the two germline ends. The CDR3 has 14 residues. From germline, CDR1 is LGHNA and CDR2 YNFKEQ. CDR3 bases: TGTGCCAGCAGCCAAGACCCGGTGAACTATGGCTACACCTTC. Translation: CASSQDPVNYGYTF.

This chain uses TRBV28 with TRBJ1-1, with no clear D. Per germline, CDR1 MDHEN and CDR2 SYDVKM. The CDR3 is made up of 15 amino acids. The ends were cut back, 8 bases at V and 4 bases at J, with 20 bases in the middle. CDR3 protein: CASSQPGQMSTEAFF. CDR3 bases: TGTGCCAGCTCCCAGCCAGGTCAGATGAGCACTGAAGCTTTCTTT.

This chain connects TRBV30 to TRBJ1-2; TRBD1 matches at 9 bases. This CDR3 has 15 residues. The germline CDR1 and CDR2 sequences are GTSNPN and SVGIG (reference sequence). Trimming cost V 0 bases and J 7 bases; bases outside gene matches: 9. This CDR3 reads CAWSVVTGGAGGYTF. Written as DNA, the CDR3 is TGTGCCTGGAGTGTAGTTACAGGGGGCGCGGGTGGCTACACCTTC.

The V call is TRBV30, the J call TRBJ1-3; D unclear. Per germline, CDR1 GTSNPN and CDR2 SVGIG (reference sequence). The CDR3 extends over 15 amino acids. Trimming removed 8 bases at V and 0 bases at J, with 17 bases between. DNA of the CDR3: TGTGCCCAAACCAGCCGGGTCCACTCTGGAAACACCATATATTTT. Encoded protein: CAQTSRVHSGNTIYF.

As DNA, the CDR3 is TGTGCCAGCAGCACGGACGGGTATGGGGAACTGTTTTTT. This encodes CASSTDGYGELFF. The V and J genes are TRBV5-4 and TRBJ1-4; D ambiguous. Germline CDR1 reads SGHNT; CDR2 reads YYREEE (reference sequence). CDR3 length: 13 residues. The V gene lost 4 bases and the J gene lost 12 bases, with 16 bases spanning the gap.

This clone was observed a handful of times. The genes are TRBV19 and TRBJ1-2; D is perhaps TRBD1 (6 bases). V was trimmed by 3 bases and J by 6 bases, leaving 14 bases between them. CDR3 length: 14 amino acids. Germline V lookup: CDR1 LNHDA, CDR2 SQIVND (reference sequence). CDR3 nucleotide sequence: TGTGCCAGTAGTATTTATCCAGGGGCTGATGGCTACACCTTC. Protein product: CASSIYPGADGYTF.

The rearrangement uses TRBV5-1 and TRBJ2-5; the D is unclear. V lost 0 bases and J lost 1, with 7 bases in between. The CDR3 runs to 14 residues. CDR1 SGHRS and CDR2 YFSETQ come from the germline V gene. Here the CDR3 DNA reads TGCGCCAGCAGCTTGGTTGCCGTCCAAGAGACCCAGTACTTC. Its translation is CASSLVAVQETQYF. Together with reference TRBV5-1 and TRBJ2-5, the CDR3 gives the full variable domain: KAGVTQTPRYLIKTRGQQVTLSCSPISGHRSVSWYQQTPGQGLQFLFEYFSETQRNKGNFPGRFSGRQFSNSRSEMNVSTLELGDSALYLCASSLVAVQETQYFGPGTRLLVL.

The gene calls are TRBV10-1 and TRBJ2-1; 8 bases match TRBD2. V lost 2 bases and J lost 9; bases outside the gene matches: 12. The length of the CDR3 is 16 residues. Germline V lookup: CDR1 WNHNN, CDR2 SYGVQD (reference sequence). CDR3 protein: CASSELAGGLGGEQFF. The CDR3 region has the DNA TGCGCCAGCAGTGAGCTGGCGGGGGGCCTGGGGGGTGAGCAGTTCTTC.

The chain links TRBV6-5 to TRBJ1-1, with D perhaps matching TRBD1 (5 bases). Germline assignment: CDR1 MNHEY and CDR2 SVGAGI. V was trimmed by 6 bases and J by 4 bases, leaving 9 bases between them. The CDR3 runs to 12 residues. CDR3 coding DNA: TGTGCCAGCAGATATGGGACCACTGAAGCTTTCTTT. This sequence encodes CASRYGTTEAFF.

The chain combines TRBV2 with TRBJ1-3; 9 bases map to TRBD1. The length of the CDR3 is 14 residues. The junction had 4 bases not matched to a gene; V was cut back by 6 bases and J by 4 bases. Germline V lookup: CDR1 SNHLY, CDR2 FYNNEI. The DNA for the CDR3 is TGTGCCAGCAGAGGGACAGGGACAGGAAACACCATATATTTT. Encoded protein: CASRGTGTGNTIYF. Full variable domain (outside the CDR3, taken from reference TRBV2 and TRBJ1-3): EPEVTQTPSHQVTQMGQEVILRCVPISNHLYFYWYRQILGQKVEFLVSFYNNEISEKSEIFDDQFSVERPDGSNFTLKIRSTKLEDSAMYFCASRGTGTGNTIYFGEGSWLTVV.

The V gene is TRBV2, the J gene TRBJ2-7; either TRBD1 or TRBD2 may supply D (5 bases each). V lost 6 bases and J 1 base, leaving 10 bases between the germline ends. This CDR3 has 13 amino acids. Germline V gene data show CDR1 as SNHLY and CDR2 as FYNNEI. CDR3: CASSRGKSYEQYF. The CDR3 DNA reads as TGTGCCAGCAGCCGGGGCAAATCCTACGAGCAGTACTTC.

The rearrangement joins TRBV28 to TRBJ1-2; possibly TRBD1 for D (6 bases). The CDR3 runs 16 residues. Trimming took 7 bases from V and 4 from J, leaving 22 bases between them. In germline, CDR1 is MDHEN, CDR2 SYDVKM. The CDR3 DNA follows: TGTGCCAGCACTACCCCCGGGGGCCCGTACAGCTATGGCTACACCTTC. Translation: CASTTPGGPYSYGYTF.

The chain employs TRBV11-2 and TRBJ2-1; TRBD1 matches at 8 bases. J was trimmed by 8 bases and V by 6 bases; bases with no gene match: 6. CDR1 and CDR2 from the germline V gene are SGHAT and FQNNGV. This CDR3 region has 13 residues. The CDR3 DNA is TGTGCCAGCAGGATGGACAGGGTGGATGAGCAGTTCTTC. Protein sequence: CASRMDRVDEQFF.

The V gene is TRBV7-3, the J gene TRBJ2-6; D ambiguous. The ends were cut back, 0 bases at V and 0 bases at J, with 6 bases in the middle. The CDR3 is 16 residues long. Germline assignment: CDR1 SGHTA and CDR2 FQGTGA. DNA for the CDR3: TGTGCCAGCAGCTTAACGTCCAGCTCTGGGGCCAACGTCCTGACTTTC. As protein: CASSLTSSSGANVLTF.

This sequence joins TRBV7-3 and TRBJ2-3; 11 nucleotides align to TRBD2. V trimming: 5 bases; J trimming: 1 base; junction bases outside the gene matches: 2. CDR3 length equals 15 residues. The V gene's germline CDR1 is SGHTA and CDR2 FQGTGA. The CDR3 sequence is CASSPTSGGTDTQYF. The CDR3, as DNA: TGTGCCAGCAGCCCGACTAGCGGGGGCACAGATACGCAGTATTTT.

This clone was seen only once. The DNA of the CDR3 is TGTGCCAGCAGCCGGGACAGGGGACGCTATAATTCACCCCTCCACTTT. It encodes CASSRDRGRYNSPLHF. The chain links TRBV5-4 to TRBJ1-6; 10 positions agree with TRBD1. J lost 3 bases, V lost 4 bases, and 4 bases had no gene match. Germline assignment: CDR1 SGHNT and CDR2 YYREEE (reference sequence). The CDR3 is made up of 16 amino acids. Combining the CDR3 with reference TRBV5-4 and TRBJ1-6 gives the whole variable domain ETGVTQSPTHLIKTRGQQVTLRCSSQSGHNTVSWYQQALGQGPQFIFQYYREEENGRGNFPPRFSGLQFPNYSSELNVNALELDDSALYLCASSRDRGRYNSPLHFGNGTRLTVT.